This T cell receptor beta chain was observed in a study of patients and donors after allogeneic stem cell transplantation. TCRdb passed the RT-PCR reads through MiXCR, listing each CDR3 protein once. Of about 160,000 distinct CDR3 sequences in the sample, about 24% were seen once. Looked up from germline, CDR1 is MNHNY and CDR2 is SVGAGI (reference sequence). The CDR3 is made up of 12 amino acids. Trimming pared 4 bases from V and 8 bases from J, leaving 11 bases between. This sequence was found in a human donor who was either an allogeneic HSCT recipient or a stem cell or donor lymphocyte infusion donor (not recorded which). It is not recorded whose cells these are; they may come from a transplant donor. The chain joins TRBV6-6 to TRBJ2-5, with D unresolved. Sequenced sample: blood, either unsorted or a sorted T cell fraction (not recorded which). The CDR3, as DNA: TGTGCCAGCAGTTTACAAAAGGACACCCAGTACTTC. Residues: CASSLQKDTQYF.